Described below is a single T cell receptor beta chain sequence and its context. This sample stems from a study of CD8+CD57+ T cells in acquired aplastic anemia. Those patients picked for sequencing had displayed CD8+CD57+ cell expansion on flow cytometry. The patients all had a severe acquired aplastic anemia diagnosis. There was no therapy given to any patient before the blood sampling took place. The template for TCR beta VDJ and CDR3 sequence profiling was genomic DNA. One entry per CDR3 protein, called by TCRdb with MiXCR from the reads. The table shows roughly 180,000 distinct CDR3 sequences, with 63% occurring only once. The sample taken for sequencing was sorted CD4+, CD8+, or CD8+CD57+ T cells (not recorded which) from PBMCs. The receptor's source is a human donor with aplastic anemia.

The CDR3 spells CASSVGGDRTYEQYF. In DNA form, the CDR3 reads TGTGCCAGCAGCGTAGGAGGGGACAGAACCTACGAGCAGTACTTC. The J gene is TRBJ2-7, the V gene TRBV9, with 7 bases aligning to TRBD1. With V trimmed by 0 bases and J by 2 bases, 5 bases remained unmatched. Germline V lookup: CDR1 SGDLS, CDR2 YYNGEE. The CDR3 is 15 residues long.